This T cell receptor beta chain was retrieved from a study of shared clonotypes between healthy human individuals (dated by TCRdb to the early 2020s). Turning to the overall study: Three men and two women, aged 18 to 49 years, made up the cohort. For each donor, CD4 naive and CD4 memory were each given three plates, CD8 naive was given two plates, and CD8 memory was given one plate. To estimate repertoire size and how much clonotypes are shared between individuals, the study performed deep sequencing of blood TCR repertoires from a handful of healthy adults. Different laboratories and diverse techniques were used to prepare libraries and sequence TCR repertoires, to increase sequencing depth and limit assay-specific biases. Each donor's leukapheresis produced roughly between about 0.9 and 9.5 billion PBMCs. Paper-wide results and their limitations: When a few donors were compared, the shared fraction of clonotypes was around 5% for naive CD4, around 3.5% for naive CD8, roughly 2.5% for memory CD4, and 0.3% to 0.5% for memory CD8. Compared with non-shared clonotypes, the clonotypes found in all four sorted-subset donors had higher generation probabilities. Naive subsets generally had larger estimated clonotype richness than memory subsets. Sampling was limited to blood, and TCR repertoires in tissue likely differ from TCR repertoires in blood. Pairwise subsampling indicated that sequencing depth was expected to affect the degree of clonotype sharing among donors. Even with the large sequencing depth, rarefaction of the sorted-subset datasets indicated that sequencing was incomplete. The genetic and exposure-history diversity represented was limited by the small number of donors.

In regard to this clone: Its antigen remains unidentified. An end of the junction does not agree with germline; a read error may underlie this.

Using the deep immunoSEQ assay, multiplex PCR amplified TCR CDR3 regions from genomic DNA. For each cell subset, the extracted genomic DNA was distributed evenly across all wells of several immunoSEQ 96-well plates, and each plate served as one replicate. For sorted subsets, 150 to 200 ng genomic DNA, equal to about 30,000 T cell genomes, was loaded into each replicate PCR. Purified libraries were quantified with a Qubit 3.0 fluorometer, sized on a Bioanalyzer 2100, and re-quantified with the KAPA Library Quantification kit. Every immunoSEQ 96-well plate was sequenced on a dedicated single-read 150-cycle Illumina NextSeq 550 flow cell. Under the source paper's analysis protocol: Because only junctional sequences without quality scores were contained in the immunoSEQ output, filtering matching that applied to full-length reads could not be performed. Sequences were annotated with PyIR, a Python wrapper for IgBLAST v1.9, and V/J genes and CDR3 were assigned using IMGT germline references. Reads were filtered out if the reads had weak V/J assignments (E-value above 1e-6), no CDR3, stop codons, out-of-frame junctions, or ambiguous translated residues. V3J clonotypes were defined by identical inferred V gene, J gene, and CDR3 amino acid sequence. The percentage overlap between two repertoires was calculated by dividing the number of shared unique clonotypes by the size of the smaller repertoire. Richness of each repertoire was evaluated using RTK rarefaction, the Chao1 estimator, and Recon v2.1 estimates of unobserved clonotypes. Generation probabilities were computed with OLGA for all TCRbeta clonotypes obtained by the gDNA method from a few donors. TCRdb took over this immuneACCESS table, retaining in-frame rearrangements with V and J assigned. Such tables are incomplete; in checked studies, under half of the missing clones stem from an unresolved V gene, and the remainder is unexplained. Clone size and the V and J calls come from that table; the DNA yielded D and trimming. This sample comprises millions of clones, roughly 95% of them detected only once. The ten largest clonotypes hold 0.1% to 0.15% of the sample.

The donors were healthy, HIV-negative adults with no recently reported acute infections or vaccinations. Every donor was a Caucasian adult residing in Nashville, Tennessee, USA. CD4+ T cells were enriched by magnetic negative selection; naive cells were then positively selected on CD45RA, and the negative fraction formed the memory subset. Blood was obtained by leukapheresis, after which PBMCs were separated by Ficoll-Histopaque density gradient centrifugation and cryopreserved in liquid nitrogen vapor phase. Analytical flow cytometry was used to check the purity and quantity of every magnetically sorted T cell population. Genomic DNA was isolated from every sorted fraction and measured by UV absorbance on a Nanodrop 2000c. The CDR3 contains 14 residues, cysteine and phenylalanine counted. Only the CDR3 DNA stays, 42 bases, in frame from base 1. The germline V gene (reference sequence) yields MNHEY for CDR1 and SMNVEV for CDR2.

Sequencing was done on a sample of naive CD4+ T cells sorted from blood. The cell subset or site tag for this specimen amounts to: CD45RA+ positively selected. The receptor was isolated from a man between 18 and 35 years old in good health. The rearrangement joined TRBV27 to TRBJ2-7; the D gene is perhaps TRBD1 or TRBD2, each of them matching over 7 bases. The encoded CDR3 is CASSYRGDSRLLNF. The bases read TGTGCCAGCAGTTATCGGGGGGACAGCCGTTTGTTAAACTTC.